One sample yielded the 6 T cell receptor beta chains listed below, sequenced in a study of T cells in Graves' hyperthyroidism and ophthalmopathy. Amplification targeted TCR beta CDR3 regions from RNA transcripts. The TCR CDR3 was amplified in a first-round RT-PCR using the HTBI primer set. MiXCR, run by TCRdb on the multiplex PCR reads, gives a single entry per CDR3 protein. The profile shows around 270,000 distinct CDR3 sequences, approximately 18% of them singletons. Source material: blood. These receptors were taken from a man aged 50 to 60 with Graves' ophthalmopathy.

V and J are TRBV5-5 and TRBJ1-6; D is unclear. Germline V lookup: CDR1 SGHKS, CDR2 YYEKEE (reference sequence). This CDR3 spans 11 amino acids. Trimming removed 2 bases at V and 14 bases at J, with 8 bases between. CDR3 sequence (DNA): TGTGCCAGCAGCTTCTCGCAGGCCCTCCACTTT. This translates into CASSFSQALHF.

This clonotype has just a few counts. The chain links TRBV28 to TRBJ2-7, with unresolved D. The V gene lost 5 bases and the J gene lost 1 base, with 15 bases spanning the gap. Germline values: CDR1 MDHEN, CDR2 SYDVKM. This CDR3 comprises 15 residues. DNA for the CDR3: TGTGCCAGCAGTCCCCATTCCGCAGGATCCTACGAGCAGTACTTC. Its protein is CASSPHSAGSYEQYF. The variable domain in full, with the rest retrieved from reference TRBV28 and TRBJ2-7, is DVKVTQSSRYLVKRTGEKVFLECVQDMDHENMFWYRQDPGLGLRLIYFSYDVKMKEKGDIPEGYSVSREKKERFSLILESASTNQTSMYLCASSPHSAGSYEQYFGPGTRLTVT.

In its sample, this clonotype was seen a few times. The chain recombines TRBV11-2 with TRBJ2-5, with a weak D call TRBD2 (6 bases). V was trimmed by 5 bases and J by 5 bases, leaving 12 bases between them. The CDR3 is 13 amino acids. Germline V gene sequence: CDR1 SGHAT, CDR2 FQNNGV. Here the CDR3 reads CASSAGLKETQYF. The CDR3 DNA is TGTGCCAGCAGCGCGGGGCTTAAGGAGACCCAGTACTTC.

This clonotype was seen ten or more times. The V call is TRBV27, the J call TRBJ2-3, with D perhaps TRBD2 (5 bases). The CDR3 has 15 residues. V was trimmed by 3 bases and J by 1 base, leaving 11 bases between them. Per germline, CDR1 MNHEY and CDR2 SMNVEV (reference sequence). The CDR3 DNA reads TGTGCCAGCAGTTTTCGGGGATACGGCACAGATACGCAGTATTTT. It translates to CASSFRGYGTDTQYF.

This clonotype appeared many times. V usage is TRBV7-9 and J usage is TRBJ1-5; 8 positions match TRBD1. The CDR3 runs to 16 residues. The germline gives CDR1 SEHNR, CDR2 FQNEAQ (reference sequence). J gave up 5 bases and V 1 base, and 7 bases lay outside the gene matches. For the CDR3, the DNA is TGTGCCAGCAGCTTAGTGGTGGCAGGGGGCGATCAGCCCCAGCATTTT. Amino acids: CASSLVVAGGDQPQHF.

This clonotype was found many times. J is TRBJ1-5 and V is TRBV28; perhaps TRBD1 as D (6 bases). CDR1 and CDR2 (germline): MDHEN, SYDVKM. V dropped 5 bases and J dropped 5 bases, with 10 bases sitting between them. This CDR3 is 13 amino acids long. The CDR3 is CASSQGNDQPQHF. The CDR3 region has the DNA TGTGCCAGCAGTCAGGGGAACGATCAGCCCCAGCATTTT.